This T cell receptor beta chain was obtained from a study of immune heterogeneity within non-small cell lung tumors. The overall study: Classification of the tumors gave several squamous cell carcinomas, about 10 non-squamous carcinomas and 1 not otherwise specified. Findings and limits, study-wide: With an R of 0.3 to 0.4, local T-cell clonality correlated moderately but significantly with local tumor mutational burden.

A few counts support this clonotype. Antigen specificity is unknown. Amplification of TCR beta CDR3 was performed by multiplex PCR with 32 V and 13 J primers. TCRdb called the multiplex PCR reads again in MiXCR, with one record for every CDR3 protein. The data contain around 4,700 distinct CDR3 sequences, around 20% of them singletons. Bulk tumor genomic DNA was the template, and each sample received 450 to 750 ng. Biopsies, several per primary tumor and spaced far apart, were collected during surgery. Undergoing curative surgery were patients whose non-small cell lung cancer was untreated and newly diagnosed. Patients with newly diagnosed non-small cell lung cancer who underwent surgery with curative intent served as donors. V was clipped by 0 bases and J by 1 base, with 9 bases between them. The CDR3 covers 15 residues. Germline values: CDR1 MNHEY, CDR2 SMNVEV (reference sequence).

The sequence was obtained from a man between 60 and 75 years old with non-small cell lung cancer. The rearrangement uses TRBV27 and TRBJ1-1; D is unclear. The sequenced material came from lung tumor tissue. CDR3 DNA sequence: TGTGCCAGCAGTTTATCTTTGGGAGCGAACACTGAAGCTTTCTTT. Encoded protein: CASSLSLGANTEAFF.